This T cell receptor (beta chain) derives from a study of cytomegalovirus exposure and HLA in healthy donors. Sequencing was performed with immunoSEQ multiplex PCR; in TCRdb, only in-frame clones are kept and a portion is missing. The data contain 100,000 to 150,000 clones, 89% of them seen just once; the ten biggest clones take up about 1%. This clone was observed a few times. Its antigen remains unknown. At one of its ends the junction is not consistent with the germline gene, which may arise from a read error. Study-wide results and limits: Most sequenced TCRs were rare (though some public TCRs occurred in many donors). A list of 150 to 200 TCR beta chains associated with cytomegalovirus was given. In vitro data verified a few CMV-associated chains as specific for CMV antigens.

The material sequenced was PBMCs. The TCR originated in a young woman in good health and CMV-seronegative.

CDR3 in amino acids: CASSTPGGPGF. Here the CDR3 DNA reads TGTGCCAGCAGCACTCCAGGGGGGCCCGGTTTT. The chain carries TRBV6-6 and TRBJ2-2; the D gene is possibly TRBD1 (7 bases). The CDR3 extends over 11 amino acids. Germline CDR1 and CDR2: MNHNY and SVGAGI (reference sequence).